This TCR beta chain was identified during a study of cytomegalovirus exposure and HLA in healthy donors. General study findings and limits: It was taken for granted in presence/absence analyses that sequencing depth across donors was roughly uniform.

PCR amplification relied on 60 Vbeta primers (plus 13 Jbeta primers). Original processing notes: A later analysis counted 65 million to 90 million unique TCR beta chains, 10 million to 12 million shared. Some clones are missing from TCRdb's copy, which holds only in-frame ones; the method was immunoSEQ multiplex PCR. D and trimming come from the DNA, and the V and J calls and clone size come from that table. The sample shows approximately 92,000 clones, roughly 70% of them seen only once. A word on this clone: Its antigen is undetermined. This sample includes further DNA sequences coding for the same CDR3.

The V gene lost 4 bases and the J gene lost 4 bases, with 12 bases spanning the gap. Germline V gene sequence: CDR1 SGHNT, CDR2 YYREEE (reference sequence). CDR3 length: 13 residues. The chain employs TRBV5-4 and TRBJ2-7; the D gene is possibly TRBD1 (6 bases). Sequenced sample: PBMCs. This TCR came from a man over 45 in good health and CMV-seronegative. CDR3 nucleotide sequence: TGTGCCAGCAGCCCCAGGGGTCCTTACGAGCAGTACTTC. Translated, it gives CASSPRGPYEQYF.